The rows below give T cell receptor beta chains drawn from one sample of a study of blood T cells in healthy people across ages. TCRdb analysed the 5' RACE reads with MiXCR anew, one entry per CDR3 protein. The sample yields approximately 830,000 distinct CDR3 sequences, less than 80% seen once. The sequenced sample consisted of blood. All receptors derive from a young man in good health. The CDR3 runs from the conserved cysteine through the conserved F or W. The D gene is left open where the match is weak. For some rows the clone size is stated as once, few or many, or as a class when expanded; others skip it.

clone size	CDR3 length	V gene	J gene	D gene	CDR3 DNA	CDR3 protein
.	14	TRBV9	TRBJ2-1	.	TGTGCCAGCAGCGTAGCGAGCCCCTACAATGAGCAGTTCTTC	CASSVASPYNEQFF
once	15	TRBV7-8	TRBJ1-4	TRBD1	TGTGCCAGCAGCGACCGGGACAGGGGGCGGAAAAAACTGTTTTTT	CASSDRDRGRKKLFF
once	18	TRBV4-1	TRBJ2-3	TRBD2	TGCGCCAGCAGCCAAGAAGCGCTACGAGCGGGGGACACAGATACGCAGTATTTT	CASSQEALRAGDTDTQYF
.	13	TRBV4-2	TRBJ2-4	.	TGTGCCAGCAGCCAAGATATTTCGGAAGGGCAGTACTTC	CASSQDISEGQYF
.	16	TRBV4-3	TRBJ2-2	.	TGCGCCAGCAGCCAAGAAGTGGGCCGTAACACCGGGGAGCTGTTTTTT	CASSQEVGRNTGELFF
.	14	TRBV12-3/TRBV12-4	TRBJ2-7	.	TGTGCCAGCAGAGAAGGGGGGGTAGGGCGCGAGCAGTACTTC	CASREGGVGREQYF
.	11	TRBV29-1	TRBJ2-7	.	TGCAGCGTCCTTAAAGGCCACGAGCAGTACTTC	CSVLKGHEQYF
.	16	TRBV12-3/TRBV12-4	TRBJ2-1	TRBD1	TGTGCCAGCAGGGTCTCAGGGGGCGGATCGAGCAGTGAGCAGTTCTTC	CASRVSGGGSSSEQFF
.	12	TRBV29-1	TRBJ2-3	.	TGCAGCGTGACACTTGGCGTCGATACGCAGTATTTT	CSVTLGVDTQYF
many	17	TRBV9	TRBJ1-4	.	TGTGCCAGCAGCGCCGACAATGGGGCGGCGAGAGGCGAAAAACTGTTTTTT	CASSADNGAARGEKLFF